This is a list of T cell receptor beta chains from one sample in a study of T cell responses to AZD1222 COVID-19 vaccine. The table came from immunoSEQ multiplex PCR; TCRdb's copy has only in-frame clones and leaves some out. The table lists 160,000 or so clones, 87% of them singletons. Sequenced material: peripheral blood, taken 28 days after the second AZD1222 dose. These TCRs come from an adult who received the AZD1222 COVID-19 vaccine. Each CDR3 is given with its conserved first and last residue.

v_gene	j_gene	CDR3aa
TRBV2	TRBJ1-5	CASRGGQGQFQPQHF
TRBV5-1	TRBJ2-2	CASSLEGGTGELFF
TRBV7-2	TRBJ1-6	CASSSTGGPHLHF
TRBV11-2	TRBJ1-2	CASSPRGGLGYTF
TRBV19	TRBJ1-5	CASSIDQGFSNQPQHF
TRBV5-1	TRBJ2-1	CASSLRQGNNEQFF
TRBV10-3	TRBJ2-6	CAISGPGQGAATPSGANVLTF
TRBV4-2	TRBJ2-1	CASSQLRDVNEQFF
TRBV11-1	TRBJ2-1	CASSTIAGGNEQFF
TRBV3-1/TRBV3-2	TRBJ2-7	CASSRTSGSEQYF
TRBV19	TRBJ1-2	CASSIRGGGYTF
TRBV27	TRBJ2-1	CASSLLGVSYNEQFF
TRBV24-1	TRBJ2-5	CATSDPRGGGLETQYF
TRBV10-3	TRBJ1-1	CAISESQGAGEAFF
TRBV18	TRBJ2-7	CASSPGGSYEQYF
TRBV7-8	TRBJ1-2	CASSLEAVYGYTF
TRBV7-2	TRBJ1-5	CASSSGAGNQPQHF
TRBV5-1	TRBJ1-4	CASSLRGQTSEKLFF
TRBV7-2	TRBJ1-3	CASSLGFSGNTIYF
TRBV4-3	TRBJ1-1	CASSQESSGTEAFF
TRBV5-1	TRBJ2-3	CASSLSPRGTDTQYF
TRBV7-9	TRBJ1-3	CASSLGRGIGNTIYF
TRBV18	TRBJ2-1	CASSAVTSGSRNEQFF